Following are 14 T cell receptor beta chains from one sample sequenced in a study of blood T cell repertoires in COVID-19. The method was immunoSEQ multiplex PCR; TCRdb's version includes in-frame clones alone and lacks a portion of them. In the table there are some 150,000 clones, under 85% of which are singletons. The sequenced material came from peripheral blood. All receptors derive from a human donor in a cohort sampled during active COVID-19.

This clone was seen only once. The V gene is TRBV3-1 (or the pseudogene TRBV3-2), the J gene TRBJ2-3; 13 positions agree with TRBD2. Germline V lookup: CDR1 LGHDT, CDR2 YNNKEL (reference sequence). The CDR3 has 17 residues. With 3 bases clipped from V and 7 bases from J, the junction kept 10 bases outside the gene matches. The CDR3 DNA reads as TGTGCCAGCAGCCACCCCCGGACTAGCGGGAGAGGGAATACGCAGTATTTT. Encoded protein: CASSHPRTSGRGNTQYF.

The V gene is TRBV18, the J gene TRBJ1-2, with D possibly being TRBD1 (5 bases). The germline V and J ends were trimmed by 1 base and 4 bases, with 13 bases remaining between them. The CDR3 is 15 residues long. The germline V gene has CDR1 KGHSH and CDR2 LQKENI. CDR3 DNA sequence: TGTGCCAGCTCACCACGATTACAGGACCTCTATGGCTACACCTTC. Its protein product is CASSPRLQDLYGYTF. The complete variable domain, with remaining parts taken from reference TRBV18 and TRBJ1-2, reads NAGVMQNPRHLVRRRGQEARLRCSPMKGHSHVYWYRQLPEEGLKFMVYLQKENIIDESGMPKERFSAEFPKEGPSILRIQQVVRGDSAAYFCASSPRLQDLYGYTFGSGTRLTVV.

This chain connects TRBV3-1 (or the pseudogene TRBV3-2) to TRBJ1-4; no definite D call. Trimming shortened V by 1 base and J by 4 bases, and 7 bases separated the two germline ends. CDR3 length equals 14 residues. CDR1 is LGHDT and CDR2 is YNNKEL in the germline V gene (reference sequence). The CDR3 coding sequence is TGTGCCAGCAGCCAAGGGGCAATTAATGAAAAACTGTTTTTT. Translated, it gives CASSQGAINEKLFF.

The table lists this clone with a count of one. This chain links TRBV9 with TRBJ2-1; D gene ambiguous. CDR3 length: 13 amino acids. Trimming removed 3 bases at V and 6 bases at J, with 10 bases between. Germline V CDR1 and CDR2: SGDLS, YYNGEE. The CDR3 loop reads CASSATTVNEQFF. As DNA, the CDR3 is TGTGCCAGCAGCGCCACTACGGTCAATGAGCAGTTCTTC. The full variable domain, rest sourced from reference TRBV9 and TRBJ2-1, is DSGVTQTPKHLITATGQRVTLRCSPRSGDLSVYWYQQSLDQGLQFLIQYYNGEERAKGNILERFSAQQFPDLHSELNLSSLELGDSALYFCASSATTVNEQFFGPGTRLTVL.

The genes are TRBV18 and TRBJ2-2; TRBD2 agrees at 9 bases. This CDR3 has 15 residues. Trimming removed 6 bases from V and 1 base from J; junction bases left unmatched: 3. CDR1 KGHSH and CDR2 LQKENI come from the germline V gene. Here the CDR3 DNA reads TGTGCCAGCTCTAGGACTAGCGAGAACACCGGGGAGCTGTTTTTT. This encodes CASSRTSENTGELFF.

The gene calls are TRBV5-1 and TRBJ2-3; 9 bases are shared with TRBD1. This CDR3 comprises 15 residues. Germline CDR1 reads SGHRS; CDR2 reads YFSETQ. The V gene end was trimmed by 7 bases and the J gene end by 3 bases; junction bases not matched to a gene: 9. The CDR3 DNA reads as TGCGCCAGCGACAGGGGGGTTTTAAATACAGATACGCAGTATTTT. It is translated as CASDRGVLNTDTQYF.

V usage is TRBV18 and J usage is TRBJ2-1; 7 bases are a match to TRBD1. With V trimmed by 4 bases and J by 1 base, 4 bases remained unmatched. Germline lookup yields CDR1 KGHSH and CDR2 LQKENI. The length of the CDR3 is 15 residues. In nucleotides, the CDR3 is TGTGCCAGCTCACTAAGGACAGGTTCCTACAATGAGCAGTTCTTC. Translation gives CASSLRTGSYNEQFF.

The V and J genes are TRBV27 and TRBJ2-5, with D perhaps TRBD2 (6 bases). V lost 9 bases, J lost 5 bases, and 13 bases lay in between. The CDR3 runs to 12 residues. Germline V gives CDR1 MNHEY, CDR2 SMNVEV (reference sequence). The CDR3 nucleotides read TGTGCCAGTGCAAGCGGAGGGGAGACCCAGTACTTC. This codes for CASASGGETQYF.

This chain links TRBV12-5 with TRBJ2-4; D gene uncertain. Trimming removed 1 base at V and 2 bases at J, with 18 bases between. From germline, CDR1 is LGHNT and CDR2 FRNRAP. The CDR3 loop spans 18 amino acids. CDR3 sequence: CASGLEYSSVATKNIQYF. The DNA of the CDR3 is TGTGCTAGTGGTTTGGAATATTCGTCTGTTGCGACCAAAAACATTCAGTACTTC.

The chain carries TRBV28 and TRBJ2-2; perhaps TRBD1 as D (6 bases). The CDR3 spans 13 residues. Germline CDR1 reads MDHEN; CDR2 reads SYDVKM. With 6 bases removed from V and 5 bases from J, the gap between germline ends came to 10 bases. As DNA, the CDR3 is TGTGCCAGCAGCCCGCAGGGGACCGGGGAGCTGTTTTTT. Translated, it gives CASSPQGTGELFF.

The chain carries TRBV12-5 and TRBJ2-5; 12 bases line up with TRBD1. CDR3 length: 14 amino acids. Germline assignment: CDR1 LGHNT and CDR2 FRNRAP. Unmatched junction bases numbered 4, after V lost 6 bases and J lost 5 bases. The CDR3 protein is CASGGTGGSETQYF. CDR3 coding DNA: TGTGCTAGTGGGGGGACAGGGGGCAGTGAGACCCAGTACTTC.

This clone came up a few times. The rearrangement uses TRBV5-1 and TRBJ2-1; the D gene is possibly TRBD2 (6 bases). Germline lookup yields CDR1 SGHRS and CDR2 YFSETQ. This CDR3 has 14 amino acids. The V end lost 7 bases, the J end lost 4 bases, and 15 bases lay between the germline ends. CDR3 in amino acids: CASGYSGTYNEQFF. The CDR3 DNA follows: TGCGCCAGCGGCTATTCGGGGACTTACAATGAGCAGTTCTTC.

The chain recombines TRBV19 with TRBJ1-1; D is perhaps TRBD1 (6 bases). Trimming took 6 bases from V and 4 from J, leaving 12 bases between them. This CDR3 has 13 residues. Per germline, CDR1 LNHDA and CDR2 SQIVND (reference sequence). The CDR3 loop reads CASRVTGITEAFF. In DNA form, the CDR3 reads TGTGCCAGTAGGGTGACAGGAATCACTGAAGCTTTCTTT.

V is TRBV27 and J is TRBJ1-5, with 7 bases aligning to TRBD1. V gave up 2 bases and J gave up 6 bases; unmatched junction bases: 13. The CDR3 has 17 amino acids. In germline, CDR1 is MNHEY, CDR2 SMNVEV (reference sequence). CDR3 protein: CASSLLFAPGGSQPQHF. CDR3 nucleotides: TGTGCCAGCAGTTTACTATTCGCACCAGGGGGATCTCAGCCCCAGCATTTT.